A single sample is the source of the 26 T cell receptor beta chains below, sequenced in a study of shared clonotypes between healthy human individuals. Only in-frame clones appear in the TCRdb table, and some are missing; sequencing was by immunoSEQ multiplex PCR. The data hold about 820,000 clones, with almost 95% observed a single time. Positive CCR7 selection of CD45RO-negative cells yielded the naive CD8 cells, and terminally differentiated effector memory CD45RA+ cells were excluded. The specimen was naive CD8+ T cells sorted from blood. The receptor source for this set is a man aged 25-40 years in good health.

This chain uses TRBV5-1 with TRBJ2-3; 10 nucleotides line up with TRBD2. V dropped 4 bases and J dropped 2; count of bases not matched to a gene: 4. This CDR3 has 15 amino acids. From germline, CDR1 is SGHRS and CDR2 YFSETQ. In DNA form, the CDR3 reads TGCGCCAGCAGCCACACTAGCGGGATCACAGATACGCAGTATTTT. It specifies CASSHTSGITDTQYF.

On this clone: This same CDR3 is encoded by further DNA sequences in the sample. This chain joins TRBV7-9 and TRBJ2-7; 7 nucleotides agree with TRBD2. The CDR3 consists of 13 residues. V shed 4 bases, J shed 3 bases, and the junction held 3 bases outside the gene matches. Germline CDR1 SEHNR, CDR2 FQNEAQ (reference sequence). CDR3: CASSSSGYYEQYF. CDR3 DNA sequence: TGTGCCAGCAGCTCTAGCGGCTACTACGAGCAGTACTTC. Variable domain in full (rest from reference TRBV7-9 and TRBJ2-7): DTGVSQNPRHKITKRGQNVTFRCDPISEHNRLYWYRQTLGQGPEFLTYFQNEAQLEKSRLLSDRFSAERPKGSFSTLEIQRTEQGDSAMYLCASSSSGYYEQYFGPGTRLTVT.

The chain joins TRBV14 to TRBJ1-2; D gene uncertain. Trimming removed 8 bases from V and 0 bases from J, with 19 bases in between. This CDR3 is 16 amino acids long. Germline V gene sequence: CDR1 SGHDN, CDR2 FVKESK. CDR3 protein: CASSPAIHFANYGYTF. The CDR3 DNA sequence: TGTGCCAGCTCCCCCGCGATACACTTTGCTAACTATGGCTACACCTTC. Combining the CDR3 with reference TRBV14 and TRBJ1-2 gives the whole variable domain EAGVTQFPSHSVIEKGQTVTLRCDPISGHDNLYWYRRVMGKEIKFLLHFVKESKQDESGMPNNRFLAERTGGTYSTLKVQPAELEDSGVYFCASSPAIHFANYGYTFGSGTRLTVV.

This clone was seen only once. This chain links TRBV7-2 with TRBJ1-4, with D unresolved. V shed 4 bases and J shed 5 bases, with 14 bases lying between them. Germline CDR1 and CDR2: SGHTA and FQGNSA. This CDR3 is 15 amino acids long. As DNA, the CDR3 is TGTGCCAGCAGCTCCCCTGGAACGTCAAATGAAAAACTGTTTTTT. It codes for CASSSPGTSNEKLFF.

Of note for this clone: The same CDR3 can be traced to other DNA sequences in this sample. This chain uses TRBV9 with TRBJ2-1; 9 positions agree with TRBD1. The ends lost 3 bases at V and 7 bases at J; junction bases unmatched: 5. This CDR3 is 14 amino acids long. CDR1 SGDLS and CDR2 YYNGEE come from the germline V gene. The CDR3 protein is CASSERTGDNEQFF. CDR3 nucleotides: TGTGCCAGCAGCGAAAGGACAGGGGATAATGAGCAGTTCTTC.

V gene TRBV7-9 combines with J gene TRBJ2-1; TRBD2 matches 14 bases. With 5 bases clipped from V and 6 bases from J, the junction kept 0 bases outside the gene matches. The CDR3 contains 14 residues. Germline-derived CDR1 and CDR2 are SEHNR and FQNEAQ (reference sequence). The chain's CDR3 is CASSGTSGSNEQFF. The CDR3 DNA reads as TGTGCCAGCAGCGGGACTAGCGGGAGCAATGAGCAGTTCTTC.

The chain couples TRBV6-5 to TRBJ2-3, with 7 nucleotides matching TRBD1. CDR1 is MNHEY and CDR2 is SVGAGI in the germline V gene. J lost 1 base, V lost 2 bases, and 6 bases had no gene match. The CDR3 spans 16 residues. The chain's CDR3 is CASSYGSQGGTDTQYF. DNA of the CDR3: TGTGCCAGCAGTTACGGGTCCCAGGGGGGCACAGATACGCAGTATTTT.

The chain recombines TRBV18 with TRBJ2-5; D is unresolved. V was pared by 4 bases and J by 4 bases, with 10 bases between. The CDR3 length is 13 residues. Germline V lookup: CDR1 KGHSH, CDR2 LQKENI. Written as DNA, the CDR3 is TGTGCCAGCTCACGGAGCGAGCTAGAGACCCAGTACTTC. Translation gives CASSRSELETQYF.

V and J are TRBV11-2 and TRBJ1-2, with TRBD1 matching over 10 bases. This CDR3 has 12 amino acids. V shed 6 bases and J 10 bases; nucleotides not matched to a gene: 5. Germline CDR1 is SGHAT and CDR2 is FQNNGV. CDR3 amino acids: CASRRTGGVYTF. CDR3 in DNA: TGTGCCAGCAGGAGGACAGGGGGTGTCTACACCTTC. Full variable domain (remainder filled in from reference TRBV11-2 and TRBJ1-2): EAGVAQSPRYKIIEKRQSVAFWCNPISGHATLYWYQQILGQGPKLLIQFQNNGVVDDSQLPKDRFSAERLKGVDSTLKIQPAKLEDSAVYLCASRRTGGVYTFGSGTRLTVV.

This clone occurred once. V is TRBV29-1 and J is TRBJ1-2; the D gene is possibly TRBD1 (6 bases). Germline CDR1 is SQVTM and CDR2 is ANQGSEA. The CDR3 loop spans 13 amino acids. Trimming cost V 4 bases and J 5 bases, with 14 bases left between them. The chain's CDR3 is CSVGLTGSYGYTF. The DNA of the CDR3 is TGCAGCGTTGGGTTAACAGGGTCGTATGGCTACACCTTC.

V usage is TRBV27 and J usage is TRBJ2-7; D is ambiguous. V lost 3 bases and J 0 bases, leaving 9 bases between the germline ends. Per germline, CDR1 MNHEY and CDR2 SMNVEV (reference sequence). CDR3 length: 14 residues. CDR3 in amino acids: CASSFKRSSYEQYF. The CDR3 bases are TGTGCCAGCAGTTTCAAGCGTTCCTCCTACGAGCAGTACTTC.

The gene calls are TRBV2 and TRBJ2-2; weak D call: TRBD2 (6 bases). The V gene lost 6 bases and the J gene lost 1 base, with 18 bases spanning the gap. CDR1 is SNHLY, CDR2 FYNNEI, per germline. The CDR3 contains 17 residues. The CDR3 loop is CASRTTTGTWNTGELFF. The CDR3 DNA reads TGTGCCAGCAGAACTACCACCGGGACTTGGAACACCGGGGAGCTGTTTTTT.

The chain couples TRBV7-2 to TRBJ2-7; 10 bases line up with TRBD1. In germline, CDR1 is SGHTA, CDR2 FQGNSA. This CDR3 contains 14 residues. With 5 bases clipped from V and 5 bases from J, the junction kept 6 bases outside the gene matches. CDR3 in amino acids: CASSPDRGGDEQYF. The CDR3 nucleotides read TGTGCCAGCAGCCCGGACAGGGGGGGAGACGAGCAGTACTTC.

This chain's CDR3 is CASSDGSGEFHEQYF. CDR3 in DNA: TGTGCCAGCAGCGACGGGTCAGGTGAATTCCACGAGCAGTACTTC. The chain has TRBV27 and TRBJ2-7; D uncertain. Trimming took off 6 bases at V and 5 bases at J, with 20 bases between the two ends. The germline V gene encodes CDR1 MNHEY and CDR2 SMNVEV (reference sequence). This CDR3 is built from 15 residues.

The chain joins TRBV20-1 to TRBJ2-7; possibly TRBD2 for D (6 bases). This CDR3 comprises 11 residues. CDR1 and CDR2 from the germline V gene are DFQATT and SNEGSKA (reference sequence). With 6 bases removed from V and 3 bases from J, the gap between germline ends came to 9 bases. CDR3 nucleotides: TGCAGTGCACCGCGGGACTACGAGCAGTACTTC. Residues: CSAPRDYEQYF.

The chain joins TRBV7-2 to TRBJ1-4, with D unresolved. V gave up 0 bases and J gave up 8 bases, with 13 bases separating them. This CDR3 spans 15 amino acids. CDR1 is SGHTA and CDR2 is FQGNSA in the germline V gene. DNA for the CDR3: TGTGCCAGCAGCTTAGCAATGCGTAGACAAGAAAAACTGTTTTTT. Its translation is CASSLAMRRQEKLFF.

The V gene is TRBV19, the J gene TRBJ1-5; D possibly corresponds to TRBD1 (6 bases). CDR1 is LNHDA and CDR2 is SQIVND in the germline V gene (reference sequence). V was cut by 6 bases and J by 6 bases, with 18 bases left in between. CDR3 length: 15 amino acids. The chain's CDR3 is CASSRWGQGGQPQHF. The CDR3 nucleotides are TGTGCCAGTAGCAGATGGGGACAAGGCGGTCAGCCCCAGCATTTT.

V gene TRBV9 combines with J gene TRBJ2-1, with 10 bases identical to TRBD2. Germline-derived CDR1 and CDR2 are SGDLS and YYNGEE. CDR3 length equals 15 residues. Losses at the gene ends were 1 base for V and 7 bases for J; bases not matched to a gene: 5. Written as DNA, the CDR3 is TGTGCCAGCAGCGTACTAGCGGGAGTTATTAATGAGCAGTTCTTC. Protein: CASSVLAGVINEQFF.

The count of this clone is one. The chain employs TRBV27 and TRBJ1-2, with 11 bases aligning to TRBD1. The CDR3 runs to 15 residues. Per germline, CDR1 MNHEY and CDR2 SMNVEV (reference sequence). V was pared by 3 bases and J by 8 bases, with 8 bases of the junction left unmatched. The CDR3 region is CASSLFGQGAWGYTF. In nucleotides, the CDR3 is TGTGCCAGCAGTTTGTTCGGACAGGGGGCTTGGGGCTACACCTTC.

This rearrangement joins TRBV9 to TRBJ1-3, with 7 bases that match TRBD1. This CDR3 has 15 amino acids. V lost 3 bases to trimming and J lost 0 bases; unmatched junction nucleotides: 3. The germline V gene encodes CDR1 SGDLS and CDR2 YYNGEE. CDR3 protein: CASSGGDSSGNTIYF. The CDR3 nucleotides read TGTGCCAGCAGCGGAGGGGACAGCTCTGGAAACACCATATATTTT.

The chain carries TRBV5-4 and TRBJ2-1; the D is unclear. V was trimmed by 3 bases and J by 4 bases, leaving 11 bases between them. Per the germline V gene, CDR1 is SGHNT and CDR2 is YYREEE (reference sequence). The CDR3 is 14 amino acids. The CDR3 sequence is CASSSGLGYNEQFF. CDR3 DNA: TGTGCCAGCAGCTCAGGATTAGGTTACAATGAGCAGTTCTTC.

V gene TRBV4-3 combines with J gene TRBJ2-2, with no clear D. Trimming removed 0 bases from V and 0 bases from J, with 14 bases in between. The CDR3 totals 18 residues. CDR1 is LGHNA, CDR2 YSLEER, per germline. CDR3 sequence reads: CASSQDRTTRTNTGELFF. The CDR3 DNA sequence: TGCGCCAGCAGCCAAGATCGTACTACCAGGACGAACACCGGGGAGCTGTTTTTT.

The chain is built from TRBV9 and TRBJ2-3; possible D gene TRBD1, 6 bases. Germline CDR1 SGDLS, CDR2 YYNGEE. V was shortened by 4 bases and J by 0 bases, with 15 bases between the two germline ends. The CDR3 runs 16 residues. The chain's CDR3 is CASSFGQPTSTDTQYF. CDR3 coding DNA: TGTGCCAGCAGCTTTGGACAGCCGACTAGCACAGATACGCAGTATTTT.

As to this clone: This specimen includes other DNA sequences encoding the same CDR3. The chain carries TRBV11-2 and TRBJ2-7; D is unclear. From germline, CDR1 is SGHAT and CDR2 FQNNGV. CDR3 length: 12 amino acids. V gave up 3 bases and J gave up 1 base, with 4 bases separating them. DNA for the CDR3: TGTGCCAGCAGCTTTCCTTCCTACGAGCAGTACTTC. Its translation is CASSFPSYEQYF.

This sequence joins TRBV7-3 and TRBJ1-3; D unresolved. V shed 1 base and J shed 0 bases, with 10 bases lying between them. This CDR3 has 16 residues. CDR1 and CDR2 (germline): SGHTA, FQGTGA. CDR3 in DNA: TGTGCCAGCAGCTTAATAGCCCGGAACTCTGGAAACACCATATATTTT. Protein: CASSLIARNSGNTIYF.

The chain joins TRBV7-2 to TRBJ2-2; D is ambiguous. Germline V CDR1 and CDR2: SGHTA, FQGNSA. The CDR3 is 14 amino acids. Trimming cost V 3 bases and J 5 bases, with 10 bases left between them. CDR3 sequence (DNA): TGTGCCAGCAGCTTCTATAGCTTTACCGGGGAGCTGTTTTTT. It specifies CASSFYSFTGELFF.